This T cell receptor beta chain emerged from a study of blood T cell repertoires in COVID-19. Study-wide context: The origin of the acute and convalescent COVID-19 samples was the United States, Italy and Spain.

From germline, CDR1 is MNHNS and CDR2 SASEGT. Losses at the gene ends were 0 bases for V and 2 bases for J; bases not matched to a gene: 5. This CDR3 is built from 16 residues. Methods used by the authors: Amplifying reference gene primers gave estimates of nucleated cell counts. The table came from immunoSEQ multiplex PCR; TCRdb's copy has only in-frame clones and leaves some out. V and J calls plus clone size are reproduced from that table; the DNA served to infer D and trimming. Of roughly 150,000 clones listed, 80% to 85% are singletons. V is TRBV6-1 and J is TRBJ2-3, with TRBD1 matching over 7 bases. The source material was peripheral blood. This receptor was identified in a man between 70 and 80 years old with active or convalescent COVID-19. The CDR3 here is CASSEAYQGDTDTQYF. The DNA for the CDR3 is TGTGCCAGCAGTGAAGCTTACCAGGGGGACACAGATACGCAGTATTTT.